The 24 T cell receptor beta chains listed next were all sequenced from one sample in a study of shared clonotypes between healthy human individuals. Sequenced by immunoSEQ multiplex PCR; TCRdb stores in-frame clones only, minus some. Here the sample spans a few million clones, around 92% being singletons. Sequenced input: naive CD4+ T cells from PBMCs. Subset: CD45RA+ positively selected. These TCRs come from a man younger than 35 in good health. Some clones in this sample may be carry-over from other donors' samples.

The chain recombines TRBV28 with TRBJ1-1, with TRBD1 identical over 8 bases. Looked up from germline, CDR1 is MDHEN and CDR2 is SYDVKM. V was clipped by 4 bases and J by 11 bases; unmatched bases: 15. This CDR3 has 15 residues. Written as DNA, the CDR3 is TGTGCCAGCAGTTCCCCACGGACAGGGTCGGCCTGGGCTTTCTTT. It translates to CASSSPRTGSAWAFF.

Here the CDR3 DNA reads TGTGCCAGCAGCCCCAGGCAGGTAGGGTACTACGAGCAGTACTTC. As protein: CASSPRQVGYYEQYF. The chain recombines TRBV27 with TRBJ2-7, with unresolved D. V lost 6 bases to trimming and J lost 3 bases, with 18 bases between them. Germline CDR1 MNHEY, CDR2 SMNVEV (reference sequence). This CDR3 contains 15 residues.

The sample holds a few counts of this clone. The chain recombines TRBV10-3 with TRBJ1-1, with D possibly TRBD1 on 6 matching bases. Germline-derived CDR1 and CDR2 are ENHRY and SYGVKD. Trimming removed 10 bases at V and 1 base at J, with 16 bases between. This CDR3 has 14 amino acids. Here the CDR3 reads CATRKGGGNTEAFF. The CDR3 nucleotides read TGTGCCACCAGAAAGGGGGGTGGGAACACTGAAGCTTTCTTT.

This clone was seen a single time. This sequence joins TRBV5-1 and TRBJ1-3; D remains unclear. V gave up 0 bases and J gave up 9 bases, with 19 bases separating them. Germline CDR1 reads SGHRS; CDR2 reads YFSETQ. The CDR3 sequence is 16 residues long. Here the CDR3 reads CASSLAGSSARGTIYF. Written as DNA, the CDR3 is TGCGCCAGCAGCTTGGCCGGGTCTTCCGCCCGGGGCACCATATATTTT.

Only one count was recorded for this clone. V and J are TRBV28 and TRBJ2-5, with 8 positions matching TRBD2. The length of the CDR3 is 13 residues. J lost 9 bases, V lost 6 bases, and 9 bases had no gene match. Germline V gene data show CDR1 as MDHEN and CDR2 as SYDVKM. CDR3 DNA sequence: TGTGCCAGCAGGTCGGGGGGGTGGAAGTCCCAGTACTTC. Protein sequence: CASRSGGWKSQYF.

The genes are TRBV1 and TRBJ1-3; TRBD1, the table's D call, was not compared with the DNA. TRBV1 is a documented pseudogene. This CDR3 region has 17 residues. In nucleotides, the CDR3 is TGCACCAGCAGCCCGTACAGGGGATATTACTCTGGAAACACCATATATTTT. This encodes CTSSPYRGYYSGNTIYF.

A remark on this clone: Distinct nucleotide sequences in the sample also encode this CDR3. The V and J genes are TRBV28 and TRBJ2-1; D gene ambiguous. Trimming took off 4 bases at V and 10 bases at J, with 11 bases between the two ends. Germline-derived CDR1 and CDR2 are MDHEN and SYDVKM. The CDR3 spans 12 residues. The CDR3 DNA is TGTGCCAGCAGTTCGCCGGGTCGGGAGCAGTTCTTC. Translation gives CASSSPGREQFF.

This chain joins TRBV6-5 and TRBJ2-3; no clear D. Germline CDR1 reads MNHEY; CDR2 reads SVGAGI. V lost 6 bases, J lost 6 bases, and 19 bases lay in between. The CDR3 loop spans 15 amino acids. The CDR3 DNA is TGTGCCAGCAGGGGGAATCGGGTAGCCGCGGATACGCAGTATTTT. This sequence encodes CASRGNRVAADTQYF.

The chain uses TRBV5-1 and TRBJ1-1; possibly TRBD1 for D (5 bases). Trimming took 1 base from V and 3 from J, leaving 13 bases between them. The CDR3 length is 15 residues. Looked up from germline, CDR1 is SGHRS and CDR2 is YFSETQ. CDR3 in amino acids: CASSLLGVTDTEAFF. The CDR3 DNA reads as TGCGCCAGCAGCTTGTTAGGGGTGACGGACACTGAAGCTTTCTTT.

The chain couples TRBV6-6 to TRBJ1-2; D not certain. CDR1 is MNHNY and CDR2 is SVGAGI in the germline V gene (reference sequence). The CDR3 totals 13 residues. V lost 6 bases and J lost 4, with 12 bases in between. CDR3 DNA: TGTGCCAGCAGGGACCCTTCGGCCTATGGCTACACCTTC. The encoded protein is CASRDPSAYGYTF.

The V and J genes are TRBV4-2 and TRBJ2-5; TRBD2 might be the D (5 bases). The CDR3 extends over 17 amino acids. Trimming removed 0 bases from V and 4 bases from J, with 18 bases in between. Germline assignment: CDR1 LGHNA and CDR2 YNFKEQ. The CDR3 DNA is TGTGCCAGCAGCCAAGATTTGCGGTGGGAGATCCCAGAGACCCAGTACTTC. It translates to CASSQDLRWEIPETQYF.

This chain's CDR3 is CAWSYPDRARELFF. The CDR3, as DNA: TGTGCCTGGAGTTACCCAGACAGGGCCAGGGAGCTGTTTTTT. V gene TRBV30 combines with J gene TRBJ2-2; 7 bases align to TRBD1. The CDR3 runs to 14 residues. Looked up from germline, CDR1 is GTSNPN and CDR2 is SVGIG (reference sequence). V was pared by 2 bases and J by 9 bases, with 9 bases of the junction left unmatched.

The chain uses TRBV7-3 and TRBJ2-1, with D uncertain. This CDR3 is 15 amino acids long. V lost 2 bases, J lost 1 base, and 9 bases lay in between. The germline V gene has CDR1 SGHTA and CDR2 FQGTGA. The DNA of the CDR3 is TGTGCCAGCAGCTTAGGTGTAGGTTCCTACAATGAGCAGTTCTTC. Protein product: CASSLGVGSYNEQFF.

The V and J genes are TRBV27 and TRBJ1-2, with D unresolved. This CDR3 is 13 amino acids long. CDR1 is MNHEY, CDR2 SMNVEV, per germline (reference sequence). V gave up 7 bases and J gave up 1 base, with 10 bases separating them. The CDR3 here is CASTNGRNYGYTF. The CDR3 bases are TGTGCCAGCACCAATGGGCGTAACTATGGCTACACCTTC.

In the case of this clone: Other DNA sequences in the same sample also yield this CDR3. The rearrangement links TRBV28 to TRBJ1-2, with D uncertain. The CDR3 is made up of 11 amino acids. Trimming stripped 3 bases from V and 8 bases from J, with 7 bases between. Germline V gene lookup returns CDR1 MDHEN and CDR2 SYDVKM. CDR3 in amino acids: CASSFSRGYTF. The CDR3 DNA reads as TGTGCCAGCAGTTTTTCCCGGGGCTACACCTTC.

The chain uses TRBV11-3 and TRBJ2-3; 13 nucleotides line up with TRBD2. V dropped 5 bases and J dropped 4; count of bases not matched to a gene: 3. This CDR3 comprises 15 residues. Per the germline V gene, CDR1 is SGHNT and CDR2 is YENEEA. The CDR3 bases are TGTGCCAGCAGCAAGGGACTAGCGGGATCAGATACGCAGTATTTT. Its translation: CASSKGLAGSDTQYF. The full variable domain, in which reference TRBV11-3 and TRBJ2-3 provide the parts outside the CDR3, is EAGVVQSPRYKIIEKKQPVAFWCNPISGHNTLYWYLQNLGQGPELLIRYENEEAVDDSQLPKDRFSAERLKGVDSTLKIQPAELGDSAVYLCASSKGLAGSDTQYFGPGTRLTVL.

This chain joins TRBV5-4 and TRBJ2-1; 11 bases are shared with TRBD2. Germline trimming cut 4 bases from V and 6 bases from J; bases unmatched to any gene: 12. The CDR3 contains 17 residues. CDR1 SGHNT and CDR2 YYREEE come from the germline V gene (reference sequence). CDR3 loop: CASSPPLLAGEVNEQFF. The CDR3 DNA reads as TGTGCCAGCAGCCCTCCCCTACTAGCGGGAGAGGTCAATGAGCAGTTCTTC.

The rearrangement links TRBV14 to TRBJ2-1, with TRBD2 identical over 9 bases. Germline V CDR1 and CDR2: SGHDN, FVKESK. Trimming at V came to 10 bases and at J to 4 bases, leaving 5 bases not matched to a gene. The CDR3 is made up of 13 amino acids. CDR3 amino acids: CATASGMYNEQFF. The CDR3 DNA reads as TGTGCCACAGCTAGCGGGATGTACAATGAGCAGTTCTTC.

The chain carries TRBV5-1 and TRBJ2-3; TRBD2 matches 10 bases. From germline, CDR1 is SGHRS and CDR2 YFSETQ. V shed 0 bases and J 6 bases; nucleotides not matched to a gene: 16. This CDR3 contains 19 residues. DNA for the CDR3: TGCGCCAGCAGCTTGGGAGGGAGCGGGAGGGCCTTGGGTGTTGATACGCAGTATTTT. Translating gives CASSLGGSGRALGVDTQYF. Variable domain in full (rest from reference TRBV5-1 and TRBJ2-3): KAGVTQTPRYLIKTRGQQVTLSCSPISGHRSVSWYQQTPGQGLQFLFEYFSETQRNKGNFPGRFSGRQFSNSRSEMNVSTLELGDSALYLCASSLGGSGRALGVDTQYFGPGTRLTVL.

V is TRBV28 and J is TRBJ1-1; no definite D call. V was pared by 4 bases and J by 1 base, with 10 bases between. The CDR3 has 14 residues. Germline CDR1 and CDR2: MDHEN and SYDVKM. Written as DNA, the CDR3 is TGTGCCAGCAGTTCCAGGCAGGCGAACACTGAAGCTTTCTTT. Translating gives CASSSRQANTEAFF.

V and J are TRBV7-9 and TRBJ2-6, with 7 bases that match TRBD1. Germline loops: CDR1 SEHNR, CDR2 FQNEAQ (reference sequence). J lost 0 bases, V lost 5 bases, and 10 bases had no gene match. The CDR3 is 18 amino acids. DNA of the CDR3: TGTGCCAGCAGCACAATGACAGGGTTTGTCTCTGGGGCCAACGTCCTGACTTTC. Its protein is CASSTMTGFVSGANVLTF. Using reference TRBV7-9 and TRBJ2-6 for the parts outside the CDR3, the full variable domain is DTGVSQNPRHKITKRGQNVTFRCDPISEHNRLYWYRQTLGQGPEFLTYFQNEAQLEKSRLLSDRFSAERPKGSFSTLEIQRTEQGDSAMYLCASSTMTGFVSGANVLTFGAGSRLTVL.

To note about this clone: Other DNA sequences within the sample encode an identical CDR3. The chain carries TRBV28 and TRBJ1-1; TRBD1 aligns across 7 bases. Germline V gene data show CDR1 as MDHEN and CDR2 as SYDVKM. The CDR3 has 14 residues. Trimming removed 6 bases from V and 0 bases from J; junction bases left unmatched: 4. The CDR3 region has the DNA TGTGCCAGCAGCACGGGACAGATGAACACTGAAGCTTTCTTT. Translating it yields CASSTGQMNTEAFF.

In DNA, the CDR3 is TGTGCCAGCAGCGCTTCCCGGACAGTCTCGAACACCGGGGAGCTGTTTTTT. Translating gives CASSASRTVSNTGELFF. V usage is TRBV21-1 and J usage is TRBJ2-2; the D segment call TRBD1 is taken from the table without a DNA check. TRBV21-1 is given as a pseudogene. The CDR3 totals 17 residues.

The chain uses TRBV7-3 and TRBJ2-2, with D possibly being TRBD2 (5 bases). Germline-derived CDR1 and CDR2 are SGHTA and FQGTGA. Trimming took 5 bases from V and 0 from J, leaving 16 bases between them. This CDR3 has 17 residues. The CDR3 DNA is TGTGCCAGCAGCCCCCCCGAGGGCCCTACGAACACCGGGGAGCTGTTTTTT. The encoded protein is CASSPPEGPTNTGELFF.